This T cell receptor (beta chain) was found in a study of blood T cell repertoires in COVID-19. Study summary: Researchers got acute and convalescent COVID-19 samples from the United States, Italy and Spain.

Per the original methods: Estimates of nucleated cell counts were drawn from the amplification of reference gene primers. Method: immunoSEQ multiplex PCR; TCRdb's copy keeps in-frame clones and lacks some. V, J and clone size are taken as reported in that table, and D and trimming were inferred from the DNA itself. The table has roughly 220,000 clones, approximately 84% seen once. The sequencing sample was made of peripheral blood. This TCR derives from a man older than 75 with acute or convalescent COVID-19.

Here the CDR3 reads CASSLGASTEAFF. In DNA form, the CDR3 reads TGTGCCAGCAGCTTGGGGGCTAGCACTGAAGCTTTCTTT. V is TRBV7-2 and J is TRBJ1-1; weak D call: TRBD1 (6 bases). Germline CDR1 and CDR2: SGHTA and FQGNSA. The V and J ends lost 3 bases and 4 bases respectively, with 9 bases between them. CDR3 length equals 13 residues.